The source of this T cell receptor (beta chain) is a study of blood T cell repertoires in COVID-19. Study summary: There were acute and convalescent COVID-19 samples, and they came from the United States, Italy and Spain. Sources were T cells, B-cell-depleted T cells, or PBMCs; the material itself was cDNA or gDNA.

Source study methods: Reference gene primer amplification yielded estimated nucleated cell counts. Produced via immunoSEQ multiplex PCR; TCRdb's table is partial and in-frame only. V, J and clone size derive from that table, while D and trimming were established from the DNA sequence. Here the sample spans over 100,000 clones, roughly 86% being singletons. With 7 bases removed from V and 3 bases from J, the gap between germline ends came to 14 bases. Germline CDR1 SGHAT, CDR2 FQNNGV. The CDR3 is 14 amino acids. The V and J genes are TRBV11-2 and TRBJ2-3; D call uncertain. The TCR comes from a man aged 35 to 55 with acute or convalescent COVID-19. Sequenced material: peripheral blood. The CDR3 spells CASTLIVSTDTQYF. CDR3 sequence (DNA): TGTGCCAGCACCCTAATCGTTAGTACAGATACGCAGTATTTT. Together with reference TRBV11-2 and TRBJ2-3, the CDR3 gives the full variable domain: EAGVAQSPRYKIIEKRQSVAFWCNPISGHATLYWYQQILGQGPKLLIQFQNNGVVDDSQLPKDRFSAERLKGVDSTLKIQPAKLEDSAVYLCASTLIVSTDTQYFGPGTRLTVL.